Below, 3 T cell receptor beta chains from the same sample are listed, as sequenced in a study of blood T cells in healthy people across ages. With a J-beta primer mix and a sample-barcoded 5' primer, a second PCR ran about 7 to 11 cycles. TCRdb ran MiXCR on the 5' RACE reads and lists one entry per CDR3 protein. There are roughly 1.7 million distinct CDR3 sequences in the sample; about 31% occur only once, and roughly 10% lies in the top ten. The source material was blood. These receptors were taken from a woman under 40 in good health.

This chain uses TRBV25-1 with TRBJ2-2, with D possibly being TRBD2 (5 bases). The CDR3 totals 13 residues. The germline V and J ends were trimmed by 7 bases and 5 bases, with 11 bases remaining between them. CDR1 is MGHDK and CDR2 is SYGVNS in the germline V gene. This CDR3 is CASKRAGTGELFF. CDR3 bases: TGTGCCAGCAAGAGGGCCGGTACCGGGGAGCTGTTTTTT.

There are many counts of this clonotype. The chain recombines TRBV4-2 with TRBJ2-7, with 7 positions matching TRBD2. With 5 bases clipped from V and 4 bases from J, the junction kept 8 bases outside the gene matches. Per the germline V gene, CDR1 is LGHNA and CDR2 is YNFKEQ. This CDR3 has 14 residues. Here the CDR3 reads CASSAQRGEYEQYF. In DNA, the CDR3 is TGTGCCAGCAGCGCCCAGCGGGGAGAGTACGAGCAGTACTTC.

This clonotype was seen only a few times. V and J are TRBV19 and TRBJ1-5; TRBD1 is a possible D gene (5 bases). Trimming removed 3 bases from V and 1 base from J, with 10 bases in between. Germline CDR1 LNHDA, CDR2 SQIVND (reference sequence). The CDR3 has 15 residues. DNA of the CDR3: TGTGCCAGTAGTATTTGGGGCAGGAGCAATCAGCCCCAGCATTTT. The encoded protein is CASSIWGRSNQPQHF. Filled out from reference TRBV19 and TRBJ1-5, the complete variable domain reads DGGITQSPKYLFRKEGQNVTLSCEQNLNHDAMYWYRQDPGQGLRLIYYSQIVNDFQKGDIAEGYSVSREKKESFPLTVTSAQKNPTAFYLCASSIWGRSNQPQHFGDGTRLSIL.